These 3 T cell receptor beta chains share one sample of origin, sequenced in a study of T cell repertoires in cytomegalovirus infection. TCRdb re-called the reads through MiXCR, storing one row per CDR3 protein. Of fewer than 550,000 distinct CDR3 sequences listed, around a quarter were seen once; the top ten hold over 10%. The sample comprised PBMCs. All receptors derive from a human donor in good health (CMV status not recorded). Some clones in this sample may be carry-over from other donors' samples.

This clonotype was counted many times. The genes are TRBV11-2 and TRBJ2-3, with D perhaps matching TRBD2 (7 bases). Germline CDR1 reads SGHAT; CDR2 reads FQNNGV. The CDR3 has 15 amino acids. Trimming took off 7 bases at V and 3 bases at J, with 17 bases between the two ends. This chain's CDR3 is CASTPVGGETDTQYF. Here the CDR3 DNA reads TGTGCCAGCACCCCGGTAGGGGGGGAGACAGATACGCAGTATTTT.

This clonotype occurred many times. V and J are TRBV7-8 and TRBJ2-7; D might be TRBD1 (6 bases). CDR3 length: 14 amino acids. Germline assignment: CDR1 SGHVS and CDR2 FQNEAQ. The germline V and J ends were trimmed by 4 bases and 5 bases, with 15 bases remaining between them. CDR3 nucleotides: TGTGCCAGCAGCTGGGACACCCCTGGCGACGAGCAGTACTTC. This codes for CASSWDTPGDEQYF.

This clonotype was recorded a few times. The chain employs TRBV28 and TRBJ2-5; 7 nucleotides line up with TRBD1. Germline CDR1 MDHEN, CDR2 SYDVKM. This CDR3 contains 20 residues. J was trimmed by 1 base and V by 4 bases; bases with no gene match: 21. The DNA of the CDR3 is TGTGCCAGCAGTTCCTCAATTACAGGGGCCGCACCCTATTTCCAAGAGACCCAGTACTTC. This translates into CASSSSITGAAPYFQETQYF.